These 25 T cell receptor beta chains were all obtained from the same sample, sequenced in a study of a mutant IDH1 vaccine in newly diagnosed glioma. Sequencing was performed with immunoSEQ multiplex PCR; in TCRdb, only in-frame clones are kept and a portion is missing. Found here are nearly 50,000 clones, roughly 80% of them singletons; the top ten hold 4.3%. Which antigens these TCRs recognize remains unknown. The time point here: week 47, end of study. It was 300 ug of mutant IDH1 20-mer peptide that made up each vaccine dose, given with topical imiquimod. Sequenced material: PBMCs, taken from a glioma patient whose treatment included an IDH1 peptide vaccine. Receptors originate from a woman in her twenties or thirties with glioma. Some clones in this sample may be carry-over from other donors' samples.

The V call is TRBV6-1, the J call TRBJ1-2, with 8 bases that match TRBD1. V lost 5 bases, J lost 8 bases, and 7 bases stayed unmatched. Per the germline V gene, CDR1 is MNHNS and CDR2 is SASEGT. The CDR3 contains 13 residues. In DNA, the CDR3 is TGTGCCAGCAGTCCCGACAGGGGTGAGGGCTACACCTTC. The encoded protein is CASSPDRGEGYTF.

The chain recombines TRBV27 with TRBJ2-3; the D is unclear. The V gene's germline CDR1 is MNHEY and CDR2 SMNVEV (reference sequence). The CDR3 covers 13 residues. V shed 3 bases and J shed 1 base, with 5 bases lying between them. The CDR3 loop is CASSLGGTDTQYF. The CDR3 DNA is TGTGCCAGCAGTTTGGGCGGCACAGATACGCAGTATTTT.

This chain connects TRBV7-9 to TRBJ2-3, with 8 bases identical to TRBD2. This CDR3 comprises 16 residues. Germline V gene data show CDR1 as SEHNR and CDR2 as FQNEAQ (reference sequence). Germline trimming cut 6 bases from V and 5 bases from J; bases unmatched to any gene: 13. The CDR3 protein is CASSLPGLEEGDTQYF. CDR3 nucleotide sequence: TGTGCCAGCAGTTTACCGGGACTAGAGGAGGGAGATACGCAGTATTTT. The full variable domain, completed using reference TRBV7-9 and TRBJ2-3, is DTGVSQNPRHKITKRGQNVTFRCDPISEHNRLYWYRQTLGQGPEFLTYFQNEAQLEKSRLLSDRFSAERPKGSFSTLEIQRTEQGDSAMYLCASSLPGLEEGDTQYFGPGTRLTVL.

In its sample, this clone was seen once. The chain employs TRBV12-5 and TRBJ1-1; weak D call: TRBD1 (5 bases). The ends were cut back, 3 bases at V and 8 bases at J, with 16 bases in the middle. This CDR3 is 14 amino acids long. CDR1 LGHNT and CDR2 FRNRAP come from the germline V gene. The CDR3 spells CASGFFQGGGEAFF. Written as DNA, the CDR3 is TGTGCTAGTGGTTTCTTCCAGGGTGGGGGAGAAGCTTTCTTT.

This clone was seen a single time. The chain has TRBV27 and TRBJ2-7; D remains ambiguous. CDR1 and CDR2 (germline): MNHEY, SMNVEV (reference sequence). There are 14 residues in the CDR3. V was trimmed by 4 bases and J by 7 bases, leaving 17 bases between them. CDR3 residues: CASSSHLRRGEQYF. CDR3 sequence (DNA): TGTGCCAGCAGTTCGCACCTACGGAGAGGTGAGCAGTACTTC.

V is TRBV4-2 and J is TRBJ2-1; TRBD2 aligns across 9 bases. The CDR3 length is 16 residues. V shed 4 bases and J 7 bases; nucleotides not matched to a gene: 11. Germline lookup yields CDR1 LGHNA and CDR2 YNFKEQ. The CDR3 region has the DNA TGTGCCAGCAGCCCCCCTCGGGAGGCGGGGGGGAATGAGCAGTTCTTC. It yields the protein CASSPPREAGGNEQFF.

This clone was counted once. This sequence joins TRBV13 and TRBJ1-2; 8 nucleotides line up with TRBD1. The CDR3 spans 17 residues. J gave up 0 bases and V 5 bases, and 11 bases lay outside the gene matches. Germline V gives CDR1 PRHDT, CDR2 FYEKMQ (reference sequence). The CDR3 DNA follows: TGTGCCAGCAGCAACCGGACAGGGCTCAACCCTAACTATGGCTACACCTTC. The encoded protein is CASSNRTGLNPNYGYTF.

This chain links TRBV7-9 with TRBJ2-5, with D tentatively TRBD1 (5 bases). Looked up from germline, CDR1 is SEHNR and CDR2 is FQNEAQ (reference sequence). V lost 6 bases, J lost 0 bases, and 8 bases lay in between. This CDR3 is built from 13 residues. CDR3 DNA sequence: TGTGCCAGCAGAAGGGGTGACCAAGAGACCCAGTACTTC. Its translation: CASRRGDQETQYF.

V usage is TRBV13 and J usage is TRBJ2-7; TRBD2 might be the D (6 bases). Trimming removed 5 bases from V and 5 bases from J, with 16 bases in between. The CDR3 length is 14 residues. Per the germline V gene, CDR1 is PRHDT and CDR2 is FYEKMQ (reference sequence). The CDR3 DNA is TGTGCCAGCAGCCATGGGAGGCAGTCCCACGAGCAGTACTTC. Translated: CASSHGRQSHEQYF.

The V call is TRBV2, the J call TRBJ1-5, with 8 nucleotides matching TRBD1. Germline V gene sequence: CDR1 SNHLY, CDR2 FYNNEI. The CDR3 is made up of 15 amino acids. Losses at the gene ends were 5 bases for V and 6 bases for J; bases not matched to a gene: 9. The CDR3 DNA reads TGTGCCAGCAGTTCGGACAGGGCGGCGGTTCAGCCCCAGCATTTT. Amino acids: CASSSDRAAVQPQHF.

The J gene is TRBJ2-5, the V gene TRBV14; a possible D gene is TRBD1 (6 bases). CDR1 is SGHDN and CDR2 is FVKESK in the germline V gene. This CDR3 has 15 amino acids. The V gene lost 3 bases and the J gene lost 2 bases, with 13 bases spanning the gap. The CDR3 sequence is CASSQYGTKQETQYF. The CDR3 DNA follows: TGTGCCAGCAGCCAGTATGGGACAAAACAAGAGACCCAGTACTTC. Full variable domain (missing parts from reference TRBV14 and TRBJ2-5): EAGVTQFPSHSVIEKGQTVTLRCDPISGHDNLYWYRRVMGKEIKFLLHFVKESKQDESGMPNNRFLAERTGGTYSTLKVQPAELEDSGVYFCASSQYGTKQETQYFGPGTRLLVL.

V is TRBV10-3 and J is TRBJ2-1; tentative D call: TRBD2 (6 bases). Trimming pared 3 bases from V and 8 bases from J, leaving 14 bases between. The CDR3 spans 14 residues. Germline assignment: CDR1 ENHRY and CDR2 SYGVKD. The CDR3 DNA reads as TGTGCCATCAGTGATTCGGGCGGCGGGGATGAGCAGTTCTTC. Translating it yields CAISDSGGGDEQFF.

This chain uses TRBV15 with TRBJ2-7; D may correspond to TRBD1 or TRBD2 (7 bases each). Germline V lookup: CDR1 LNHNV, CDR2 YYDKDF (reference sequence). This CDR3 region has 15 residues. Trimming pared 4 bases from V and 5 bases from J, leaving 18 bases between. As DNA, the CDR3 is TGTGCCACCAGCAAGCGGGGACAGCTAAGCGACGAGCAGTACTTC. It encodes CATSKRGQLSDEQYF.

This clone was seen a handful of times. The chain couples TRBV19 to TRBJ1-2; no firm D call. Germline V CDR1 and CDR2: LNHDA, SQIVND (reference sequence). The CDR3 length is 17 residues. The ends were cut back, 1 base at V and 5 bases at J, with 20 bases in the middle. The CDR3 coding sequence is TGTGCCAGTAGTATAGCCATCAGGTTCGAGGATCGATATGGCTACACCTTC. Translation: CASSIAIRFEDRYGYTF.

The V gene is TRBV5-4, the J gene TRBJ2-3; D call uncertain. The V gene lost 3 bases and the J gene lost 1 base, with 3 bases spanning the gap. The germline CDR1 and CDR2 sequences are SGHNT and YYREEE (reference sequence). There are 12 residues in the CDR3. CDR3 residues: CASSWGTDTQYF. Here the CDR3 DNA reads TGTGCCAGCAGCTGGGGCACAGATACGCAGTATTTT.

The rearrangement joins TRBV7-9 to TRBJ1-2, with D perhaps matching TRBD1 (5 bases). The ends were cut back, 1 base at V and 4 bases at J, with 13 bases in the middle. The germline CDR1 and CDR2 sequences are SEHNR and FQNEAQ (reference sequence). The CDR3 is made up of 15 amino acids. The CDR3 DNA reads TGTGCCAGCAGCTTAGGGAATCAGGGAGGCTATGGCTACACCTTC. This gives the protein CASSLGNQGGYGYTF.

The V gene is TRBV10-1, the J gene TRBJ2-7; D possibly corresponds to TRBD2 (5 bases). The germline V and J ends were trimmed by 0 bases and 2 bases, with 5 bases remaining between them. The CDR3 totals 13 residues. The germline V gene has CDR1 WNHNN and CDR2 SYGVQD (reference sequence). This chain's CDR3 is CASSESGAYEQYF. The CDR3 region has the DNA TGCGCCAGCAGTGAGTCCGGGGCCTACGAGCAGTACTTC.

This clone came up once. The chain uses TRBV7-9 and TRBJ1-2, with 7 bases fitting TRBD1. V shed 5 bases, J shed 8 bases, and the junction held 11 bases outside the gene matches. Germline V lookup: CDR1 SEHNR, CDR2 FQNEAQ (reference sequence). CDR3 length: 14 residues. CDR3 residues: CASSVGTAGDGYTF. CDR3 nucleotides: TGTGCCAGCAGCGTAGGGACAGCAGGGGACGGCTACACCTTC.

This chain links TRBV4-1 with TRBJ2-7, with a tentative D call TRBD2 (6 bases). Germline CDR1 and CDR2: MGHRA and YSYEKL. Trimming took 4 bases from V and 0 from J, leaving 13 bases between them. The CDR3 covers 15 residues. CDR3 loop: CASSRSAGPSYEQYF. CDR3 nucleotide sequence: TGCGCCAGCAGCCGGTCAGCGGGCCCCTCCTACGAGCAGTACTTC.

This clone was seen just once. V and J are TRBV5-4 and TRBJ2-2; possible D gene TRBD1, 6 bases. Trimming took 0 bases from V and 6 from J, leaving 12 bases between them. The CDR3 is 15 residues long. Looked up from germline, CDR1 is SGHNT and CDR2 is YYREEE (reference sequence). The DNA for the CDR3 is TGTGCCAGCAGCTTGGCAGGGGTTGTCGCCGGGGAGCTGTTTTTT. Translating gives CASSLAGVVAGELFF.

The chain employs TRBV19 and TRBJ2-1; a possible D gene is TRBD2 (6 bases). The CDR3 runs 15 residues. Germline CDR1 is LNHDA and CDR2 is SQIVND (reference sequence). Trimming shortened V by 3 bases and J by 6 bases, and 15 bases separated the two germline ends. CDR3 nucleotides: TGTGCCAGTAGTATTGGGGGGATGCGGCGCAATGAGCAGTTCTTC. It specifies CASSIGGMRRNEQFF.

The V call is TRBV27, the J call TRBJ2-7; 8 bases map to TRBD2. This CDR3 is built from 14 residues. Losses at the gene ends were 6 bases for V and 1 base for J; bases not matched to a gene: 5. Looked up from germline, CDR1 is MNHEY and CDR2 is SMNVEV (reference sequence). This chain's CDR3 is CASRSVAGSYEQYF. The CDR3 nucleotides read TGTGCCAGCAGGTCGGTAGCGGGGTCCTACGAGCAGTACTTC.

This sequence joins TRBV28 and TRBJ1-6, with 10 positions matching TRBD1. Germline lookup yields CDR1 MDHEN and CDR2 SYDVKM. The length of the CDR3 is 14 residues. With V trimmed by 8 bases and J by 10 bases, 8 bases remained unmatched. CDR3 region: CASGTGQGESPLHF. The CDR3 DNA is TGTGCCAGCGGGACCGGACAGGGGGAATCACCCCTCCACTTT.

V and J are TRBV30 and TRBJ2-3; possible D gene TRBD2, 5 bases. V was trimmed by 3 bases and J by 2 bases, leaving 18 bases between them. The CDR3 is 16 amino acids. Germline V gene data show CDR1 as GTSNPN and CDR2 as SVGIG (reference sequence). The CDR3 region has the DNA TGTGCCTGGAGCCACTCCGTCGCGGGCCCCACAGATACGCAGTATTTT. This sequence encodes CAWSHSVAGPTDTQYF.

This clone has only one observation. The chain recombines TRBV6-5 with TRBJ1-5; 12 positions match TRBD1. The V gene's germline CDR1 is MNHEY and CDR2 SVGAGI. After removal of 5 bases from V and 7 bases from J, the junction contained 6 bases not matched to a gene. This CDR3 spans 15 amino acids. The CDR3 sequence: CASSLGQGARQPQHF. In DNA, the CDR3 is TGTGCCAGCAGTCTGGGACAGGGGGCGAGGCAGCCCCAGCATTTT.